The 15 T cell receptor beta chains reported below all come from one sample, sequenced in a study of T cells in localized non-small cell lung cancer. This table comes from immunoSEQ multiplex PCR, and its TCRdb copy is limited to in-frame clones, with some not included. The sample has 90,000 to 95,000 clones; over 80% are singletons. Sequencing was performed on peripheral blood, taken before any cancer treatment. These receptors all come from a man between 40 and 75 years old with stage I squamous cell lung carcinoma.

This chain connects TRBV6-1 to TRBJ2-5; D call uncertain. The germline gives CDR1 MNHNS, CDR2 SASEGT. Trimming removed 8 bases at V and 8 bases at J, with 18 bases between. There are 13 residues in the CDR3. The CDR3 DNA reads TGTGCCAGCCGGGCCCGCGCCTCACACACCCAGTACTTC. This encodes CASRARASHTQYF.

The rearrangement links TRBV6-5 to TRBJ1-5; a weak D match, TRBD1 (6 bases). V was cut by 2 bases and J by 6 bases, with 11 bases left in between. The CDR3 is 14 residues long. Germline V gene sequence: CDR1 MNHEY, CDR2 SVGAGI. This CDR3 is CASSYRDKFQPQHF. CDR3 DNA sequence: TGTGCCAGCAGTTACCGGGACAAGTTTCAGCCCCAGCATTTT.

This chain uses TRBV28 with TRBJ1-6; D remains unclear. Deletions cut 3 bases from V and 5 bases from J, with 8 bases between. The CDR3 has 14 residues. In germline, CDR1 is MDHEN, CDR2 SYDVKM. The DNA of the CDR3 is TGTGCCAGCAGTTTTGGAGGGAATAATTCACCCCTCCACTTT. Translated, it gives CASSFGGNNSPLHF.

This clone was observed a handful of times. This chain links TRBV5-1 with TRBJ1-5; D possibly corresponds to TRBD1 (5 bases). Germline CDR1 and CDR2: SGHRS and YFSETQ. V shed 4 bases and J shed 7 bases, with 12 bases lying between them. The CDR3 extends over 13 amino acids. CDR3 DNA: TGCGCCAGCAGCCGGGACGCTGAACAGCCCCAGCATTTT. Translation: CASSRDAEQPQHF. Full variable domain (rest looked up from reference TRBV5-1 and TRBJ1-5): KAGVTQTPRYLIKTRGQQVTLSCSPISGHRSVSWYQQTPGQGLQFLFEYFSETQRNKGNFPGRFSGRQFSNSRSEMNVSTLELGDSALYLCASSRDAEQPQHFGDGTRLSIL.

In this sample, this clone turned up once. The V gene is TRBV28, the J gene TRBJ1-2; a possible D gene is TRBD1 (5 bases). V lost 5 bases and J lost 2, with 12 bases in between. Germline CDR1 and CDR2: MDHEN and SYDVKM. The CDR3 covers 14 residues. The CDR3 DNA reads TGTGCCAGCAGTGGGGGACTGTCAAACTATGGCTACACCTTC. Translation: CASSGGLSNYGYTF.

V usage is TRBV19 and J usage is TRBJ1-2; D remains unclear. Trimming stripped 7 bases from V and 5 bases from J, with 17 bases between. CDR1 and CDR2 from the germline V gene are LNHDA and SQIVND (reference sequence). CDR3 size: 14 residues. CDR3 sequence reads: CASTVYIGSYGYTF. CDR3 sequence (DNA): TGTGCCAGTACGGTCTACATCGGAAGTTATGGCTACACCTTC.

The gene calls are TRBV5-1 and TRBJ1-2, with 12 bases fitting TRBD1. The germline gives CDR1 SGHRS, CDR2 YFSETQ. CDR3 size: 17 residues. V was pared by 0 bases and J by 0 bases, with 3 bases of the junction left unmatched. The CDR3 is CASSLGDRGLSNYGYTF. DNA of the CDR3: TGCGCCAGCAGCTTGGGGGACAGGGGGCTTTCTAACTATGGCTACACCTTC.

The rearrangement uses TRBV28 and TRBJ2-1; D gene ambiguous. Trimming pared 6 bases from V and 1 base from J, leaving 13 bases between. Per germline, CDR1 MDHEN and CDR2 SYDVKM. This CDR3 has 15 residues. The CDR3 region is CASRPQAQSYNEQFF. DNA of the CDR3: TGTGCCAGCAGGCCCCAAGCTCAGTCCTACAATGAGCAGTTCTTC.

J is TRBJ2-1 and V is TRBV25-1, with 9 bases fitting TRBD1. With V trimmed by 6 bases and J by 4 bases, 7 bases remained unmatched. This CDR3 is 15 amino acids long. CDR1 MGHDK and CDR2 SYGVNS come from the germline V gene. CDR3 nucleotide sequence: TGTGCCAGCAGAAACGTTGGACAGGGGTACAATGAGCAGTTCTTC. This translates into CASRNVGQGYNEQFF. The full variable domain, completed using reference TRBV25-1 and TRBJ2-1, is EADIYQTPRYLVIGTGKKITLECSQTMGHDKMYWYQQDPGMELHLIHYSYGVNSTEKGDLSSESTVSRIRTEHFPLTLESARPSHTSQYLCASRNVGQGYNEQFFGPGTRLTVL.

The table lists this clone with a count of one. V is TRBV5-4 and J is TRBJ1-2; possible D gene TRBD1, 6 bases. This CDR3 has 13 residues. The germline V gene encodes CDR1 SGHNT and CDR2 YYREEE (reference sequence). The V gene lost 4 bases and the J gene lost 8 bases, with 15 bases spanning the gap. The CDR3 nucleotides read TGTGCCAGCAGCCCCAGGGGCGAATACGGCTACACCTTC. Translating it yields CASSPRGEYGYTF.

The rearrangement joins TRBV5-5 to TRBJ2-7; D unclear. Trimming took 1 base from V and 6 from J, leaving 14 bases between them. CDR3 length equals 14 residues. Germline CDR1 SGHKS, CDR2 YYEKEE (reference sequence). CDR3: CASSLSGGTVEQYF. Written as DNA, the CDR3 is TGTGCCAGCAGCTTGTCGGGTGGAACGGTCGAGCAGTACTTC.

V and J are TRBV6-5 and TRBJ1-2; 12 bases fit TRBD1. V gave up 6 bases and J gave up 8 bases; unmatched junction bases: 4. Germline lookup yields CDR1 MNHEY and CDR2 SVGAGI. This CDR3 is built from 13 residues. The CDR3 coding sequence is TGTGCCAGCAGCCCCGGGACAGGGGGCGGCTACACCTTC. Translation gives CASSPGTGGGYTF.

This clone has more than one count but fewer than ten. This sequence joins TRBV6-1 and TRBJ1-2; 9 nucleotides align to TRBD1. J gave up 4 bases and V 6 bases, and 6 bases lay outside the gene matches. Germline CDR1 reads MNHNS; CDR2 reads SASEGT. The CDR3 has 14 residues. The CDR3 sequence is CASRKQGAGYGYTF. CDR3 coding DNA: TGTGCCAGCAGAAAACAGGGGGCAGGCTATGGCTACACCTTC.

CDR3 region: CSVGYSSYNEQFF. The CDR3 bases are TGCAGCGTTGGTTATAGCTCCTACAATGAGCAGTTCTTC. J is TRBJ2-1 and V is TRBV29-1; D is undetermined. Germline V gene sequence: CDR1 SQVTM, CDR2 ANQGSEA. The CDR3 loop spans 13 amino acids. Trimming shortened V by 4 bases and J by 0 bases, and 7 bases separated the two germline ends.

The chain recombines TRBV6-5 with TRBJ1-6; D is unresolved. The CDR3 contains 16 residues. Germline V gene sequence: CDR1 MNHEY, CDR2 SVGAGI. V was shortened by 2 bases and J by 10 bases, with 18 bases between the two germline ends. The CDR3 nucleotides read TGTGCCAGCAGTTACACGGGCGGGTTTCTAGAATCACCCCTCCACTTT. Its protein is CASSYTGGFLESPLHF.